These 23 T cell receptor beta chains were all obtained from the same sample, sequenced in a study of radiotherapy plus CTLA-4 blockade in lung cancer. Sequenced by immunoSEQ multiplex PCR; TCRdb stores in-frame clones only, minus some. The sample contains around 37,000 clones, roughly four fifths of which appear only once. This material consisted of peripheral blood, taken from a patient treated with radiotherapy plus ipilimumab. The receptors stem from a human donor with non-small cell lung cancer that progressed on radiotherapy plus ipilimumab.

The CDR3 nucleotides read TGTGCCATCAGGGGGACTAGCGGGGGGCAAAGTATGGACAATGAGCAGTTCTTC. Its translation is CAIRGTSGGQSMDNEQFF. The rearrangement links TRBV10-3 to TRBJ2-1, with 15 positions matching TRBD2. CDR1 and CDR2 from the germline V gene are ENHRY and SYGVKD. Trimming took 6 bases from V and 5 from J; bases not matched to a gene: 11. The CDR3 length is 18 residues.

This clone is judged medium-sized. This rearrangement joins TRBV10-3 to TRBJ1-1; D possibly corresponds to TRBD1 (6 bases). Germline values: CDR1 ENHRY, CDR2 SYGVKD. V lost 5 bases and J lost 0, with 13 bases in between. The CDR3 is made up of 15 amino acids. The CDR3 sequence is CAISLQGAVNTEAFF. The CDR3 coding sequence is TGTGCCATCAGTCTACAGGGCGCCGTGAACACTGAAGCTTTCTTT.

The V call is TRBV7-8, the J call TRBJ1-1; no reliable D call. Trimming pared 3 bases from V and 0 bases from J, leaving 5 bases between. Germline CDR1 reads SGHVS; CDR2 reads FQNEAQ. This CDR3 has 13 residues. The CDR3 DNA reads as TGTGCCAGCAGCTTGATGGTGAACACTGAAGCTTTCTTT. Amino acid sequence: CASSLMVNTEAFF.

This sequence joins TRBV18 and TRBJ1-2, with D possibly being TRBD1 (6 bases). V was cut by 3 bases and J by 4 bases, with 15 bases left in between. Per germline, CDR1 KGHSH and CDR2 LQKENI. The CDR3 covers 15 residues. The CDR3 DNA sequence: TGTGCCAGCTCACCGGTGGAACGGGGGCCCTATGGCTACACCTTC. Amino acid sequence: CASSPVERGPYGYTF.

This chain connects TRBV9 to TRBJ1-2; D gene unclear. The CDR3 length is 13 residues. The V gene lost 0 bases and the J gene lost 7 bases, with 10 bases spanning the gap. Germline values: CDR1 SGDLS, CDR2 YYNGEE. CDR3 amino acids: CASSVAGILGYTF. For the CDR3, the DNA is TGTGCCAGCAGCGTAGCGGGGATTCTTGGCTACACCTTC.

This chain links TRBV4-1 with TRBJ2-7, with a tentative D call TRBD1 (6 bases). The CDR3 is 13 residues long. V lost 6 bases, J lost 4 bases, and 13 bases lay in between. Germline lookup yields CDR1 MGHRA and CDR2 YSYEKL. The CDR3, as DNA: TGCGCCAGCAGTCACCTACAGGGTTACGAGCAGTACTTC. Protein: CASSHLQGYEQYF.

The gene calls are TRBV5-6 and TRBJ2-1, with D possibly being TRBD1 or TRBD2 (6 bases each). The V end lost 0 bases, the J end lost 5 bases, and 12 bases lay between the germline ends. Germline CDR1 is SGHDT and CDR2 is YYEEEE. The CDR3 contains 15 residues. The CDR3 protein is CASSLGGGLNNEQFF. In nucleotides, the CDR3 is TGTGCCAGCAGCTTGGGAGGGGGGTTAAACAATGAGCAGTTCTTC.

This chain connects TRBV2 to TRBJ1-4; 8 bases are a match to TRBD1. V shed 6 bases and J 3 bases; nucleotides not matched to a gene: 6. Germline V gene sequence: CDR1 SNHLY, CDR2 FYNNEI. The CDR3 is 15 amino acids. Here the CDR3 reads CASSPDRAANEKLFF. CDR3 bases: TGTGCCAGCAGCCCGGACAGGGCGGCTAATGAAAAACTGTTTTTT. The entire variable domain, with the rest obtained from reference TRBV2 and TRBJ1-4, is as follows: EPEVTQTPSHQVTQMGQEVILRCVPISNHLYFYWYRQILGQKVEFLVSFYNNEISEKSEIFDDQFSVERPDGSNFTLKIRSTKLEDSAMYFCASSPDRAANEKLFFGSGTQLSVL.

The rearrangement links TRBV27 to TRBJ2-7; D may be TRBD1 or TRBD2 (6 bases each). Per the germline V gene, CDR1 is MNHEY and CDR2 is SMNVEV (reference sequence). The CDR3 consists of 17 residues. The ends were cut back, 3 bases at V and 7 bases at J, with 25 bases in the middle. The CDR3 sequence: CASSFGVAWGAGGEQYF. In DNA form, the CDR3 reads TGTGCCAGCAGTTTTGGGGTAGCGTGGGGGGCTGGGGGTGAGCAGTACTTC.

V usage is TRBV28 and J usage is TRBJ2-5; weak D call: TRBD1 (5 bases). V was clipped by 5 bases and J by 0 bases, with 22 bases between them. The germline V gene encodes CDR1 MDHEN and CDR2 SYDVKM. CDR3 length: 18 amino acids. CDR3 loop: CASSQQDQNYLNQETQYF. The CDR3 DNA sequence: TGTGCCAGCAGTCAACAGGACCAGAATTACCTGAACCAAGAGACCCAGTACTTC.

This chain links TRBV9 with TRBJ2-1; D is possibly TRBD1 (5 bases). CDR3 size: 16 residues. Germline V CDR1 and CDR2: SGDLS, YYNGEE. V lost 0 bases to trimming and J lost 3 bases, with 13 bases between them. The chain's CDR3 is CASSVATGLGYNEQFF. CDR3 nucleotide sequence: TGTGCCAGCAGCGTAGCTACAGGTTTGGGCTACAATGAGCAGTTCTTC.

The chain is built from TRBV9 and TRBJ2-2; 11 bases are a match to TRBD1. The junction had 5 bases not matched to a gene; V was cut back by 8 bases and J by 5 bases. The germline gives CDR1 SGDLS, CDR2 YYNGEE. The CDR3 runs to 14 residues. This CDR3 reads CASGTGGLTGELFF. The CDR3 DNA reads as TGTGCCAGTGGGACAGGGGGTTTAACCGGGGAGCTGTTTTTT.

The chain carries TRBV4-2 and TRBJ1-1; no clear D. The CDR3 loop spans 12 amino acids. Germline CDR1 reads LGHNA; CDR2 reads YNFKEQ. Trimming took off 5 bases at V and 1 base at J, with 5 bases between the two ends. CDR3 sequence reads: CASSLENTEAFF. CDR3 DNA: TGTGCCAGCAGCTTGGAGAACACTGAAGCTTTCTTT.

The chain uses TRBV12-2 and TRBJ1-5. TRBV12-2 represents a pseudogene. This CDR3 is built from 15 residues. The CDR3 spells CASRRLKRSNQPQHF. CDR3 DNA: TGTGCAAGTCGCCGCCTGAAGAGGAGCAATCAGCCCCAGCATTTT.

This clone was counted once. The chain links TRBV7-9 to TRBJ2-1, with TRBD2 matching 9 bases. The CDR3 runs 12 residues. Per germline, CDR1 SEHNR and CDR2 FQNEAQ (reference sequence). With V trimmed by 9 bases and J by 7 bases, 4 bases remained unmatched. CDR3 sequence reads: CASTSGPNEQFF. The CDR3 DNA sequence: TGTGCCAGTACTAGCGGGCCTAATGAGCAGTTCTTC.

This rearrangement joins TRBV27 to TRBJ1-5, with D unclear. CDR3 length: 16 amino acids. V was clipped by 0 bases and J by 0 bases, with 9 bases between them. Germline assignment: CDR1 MNHEY and CDR2 SMNVEV (reference sequence). This CDR3 is CASSLSQDGSNQPQHF. The CDR3 bases are TGTGCCAGCAGTTTATCCCAGGACGGTAGCAATCAGCCCCAGCATTTT.

This clone was seen only a few times. The chain carries TRBV6-1 and TRBJ1-4; 8 nucleotides align to TRBD1. CDR1 is MNHNS and CDR2 is SASEGT in the germline V gene. CDR3 size: 15 residues. Trimming at V came to 2 bases and at J to 8 bases, leaving 7 bases not matched to a gene. The DNA for the CDR3 is TGTGCCAGCAGTGAAATCACAGGGGGTCGCGAAAAACTGTTTTTT. Its protein is CASSEITGGREKLFF.

Only a few counts were recorded for this clone. This chain uses TRBV2 with TRBJ2-1; TRBD2 might be the D (5 bases). Germline assignment: CDR1 SNHLY and CDR2 FYNNEI. This CDR3 has 14 residues. V shed 11 bases and J shed 0 bases, with 14 bases lying between them. CDR3 nucleotide sequence: TGTGCCGGTCAGCTGGGGAGCTCCTACAATGAGCAGTTCTTC. This encodes CAGQLGSSYNEQFF.

The V and J genes are TRBV7-8 and TRBJ2-1; TRBD2 matches at 9 bases. V lost 6 bases to trimming and J lost 1 base; unmatched junction nucleotides: 4. In germline, CDR1 is SGHVS, CDR2 FQNEAQ. The CDR3 sequence is 15 residues long. CDR3 residues: CASSSSGASYNEQFF. CDR3 DNA: TGTGCCAGCAGTTCTAGCGGGGCTTCCTACAATGAGCAGTTCTTC.

The CDR3: CASTLGGRDYEQYF. In DNA form, the CDR3 reads TGTGCCAGCACCTTAGGGGGAAGGGACTACGAGCAGTACTTC. The genes are TRBV28 and TRBJ2-7, with D perhaps matching TRBD1 (6 bases). Trimming took off 7 bases at V and 3 bases at J, with 16 bases between the two ends. Germline CDR1 MDHEN, CDR2 SYDVKM. This CDR3 is 14 amino acids long.

The V and J genes are TRBV9 and TRBJ1-2; TRBD1 might be the D (5 bases). V lost 4 bases to trimming and J lost 6 bases, with 13 bases between them. The germline V gene encodes CDR1 SGDLS and CDR2 YYNGEE. The CDR3 consists of 13 residues. The CDR3 DNA reads as TGTGCCAGCAGCCCCCGACAGTTGGATGGCTACACCTTC. Its protein is CASSPRQLDGYTF.

This clone was seen a few times. The chain is built from TRBV10-2 and TRBJ2-3, with 8 bases fitting TRBD2. This CDR3 has 15 amino acids. The trim removed 0 bases at V and 8 bases at J, leaving 7 bases unmatched. CDR1 and CDR2 (germline): WSHSY, SAAADI. CDR3: CASSESVREGGTQYF. The CDR3 nucleotides read TGCGCCAGCAGTGAGTCGGTACGGGAGGGAGGTACGCAGTATTTT.

This chain uses TRBV9 with TRBJ2-3; possibly TRBD2 for D (5 bases). Trimming removed 3 bases at V and 0 bases at J, with 14 bases between. The germline V gene encodes CDR1 SGDLS and CDR2 YYNGEE. This CDR3 contains 16 residues. This CDR3 reads CASSAGVRESTDTQYF. CDR3 nucleotide sequence: TGTGCCAGCAGCGCCGGAGTAAGGGAGAGCACAGATACGCAGTATTTT.